This is a list of T cell receptor beta chains from one sample in a study of cytomegalovirus exposure and HLA in healthy donors. Data came from immunoSEQ multiplex PCR; TCRdb stores just in-frame clones and leaves some out. The sample consists of 120,000 to 150,000 clones, over 60% of them appearing once. The sequencing input was PBMCs. These receptors came from a woman between 35 and 50 years old in good health and CMV-seronegative. CDR3s include the opening cysteine and the closing phenylalanine or tryptophan. D genes are given only for firm matches. Some rows have no size entry. The others give once, few or many, or a class for an expanded clone.

clone size: .; J gene: TRBJ2-7; D gene: TRBD1; V gene: TRBV27; CDR3 protein: CASSPRTGTLSYEQYF; CDR3 DNA: TGTGCCAGCAGTCCGAGGACAGGCACGCTCTCCTACGAGCAGTACTTC
clone size: .; J gene: TRBJ2-7; D gene: .; V gene: TRBV6-5; CDR3 protein: CASSSGFSEQYF; CDR3 DNA: TGTGCCAGCAGCTCAGGGTTTAGCGAGCAGTACTTC
clone size: .; J gene: TRBJ2-5; D gene: TRBD2; V gene: TRBV9; CDR3 protein: CASSPRTSGGAGETQYF; CDR3 DNA: TGTGCCAGCAGCCCACGGACTAGCGGGGGGGCCGGGGAGACCCAGTACTTC
clone size: .; J gene: TRBJ2-3; D gene: TRBD2; V gene: TRBV15; CDR3 protein: CATRFSSGVPDTQYF; CDR3 DNA: TGTGCCACCAGGTTTTCTAGCGGGGTTCCAGATACGCAGTATTTT
clone size: .; J gene: TRBJ1-1; D gene: .; V gene: TRBV5-1; CDR3 protein: CASSLEGRMSTEAFF; CDR3 DNA: TGCGCCAGCAGCTTAGAGGGAAGGATGAGCACTGAAGCTTTCTTT
clone size: few; J gene: TRBJ1-1; D gene: .; V gene: TRBV30; CDR3 protein: CAWTDGGLGTEAFF; CDR3 DNA: TGTGCCTGGACCGACGGGGGGTTGGGGACTGAAGCTTTCTTT
clone size: .; J gene: TRBJ1-2; D gene: TRBD1; V gene: TRBV18; CDR3 protein: CASSPQGLTYGYTF; CDR3 DNA: TGTGCCAGCTCCCCACAGGGGCTGACCTATGGCTACACCTTC
clone size: .; J gene: TRBJ2-7; D gene: TRBD2; V gene: TRBV18; CDR3 protein: CASSPNTASGSYEQYF; CDR3 DNA: TGTGCCAGCTCACCAAATACCGCTAGCGGATCCTACGAGCAGTACTTC
clone size: .; J gene: TRBJ2-1; D gene: TRBD1; V gene: TRBV29-1; CDR3 protein: CSVEVLDREYNEQFF; CDR3 DNA: TGCAGCGTTGAAGTTTTAGACAGGGAATACAATGAGCAGTTCTTC
clone size: .; J gene: TRBJ1-2; D gene: .; V gene: TRBV5-6; CDR3 protein: CASSGEQNDYGYTF; CDR3 DNA: TGTGCCAGCAGCGGGGAGCAGAACGACTATGGCTACACCTTC
clone size: .; J gene: TRBJ2-1; D gene: TRBD2; V gene: TRBV2; CDR3 protein: CASRRFPGLQYNEQFF; CDR3 DNA: TGTGCCAGCAGAAGATTCCCGGGACTACAATACAATGAGCAGTTCTTC